This TCR beta chain was documented in a study of blood T cell repertoires in COVID-19. Assay: immunoSEQ multiplex PCR; the TCRdb copy retains only in-frame clones and omits some. The sample yields over 60,000 clones, 60% to 80% seen once. The germline V gene encodes CDR1 LNHDA and CDR2 SQIVND (reference sequence). This CDR3 region has 15 residues. V lost 5 bases and J lost 3, with 14 bases in between. The chain links TRBV19 to TRBJ1-5; D uncertain. The sample was peripheral blood. The sequence was collected from a man aged 80 or over with active or convalescent COVID-19. The CDR3 is CASSLNALLNQPQHF. The CDR3 DNA reads TGTGCCAGTAGTCTTAACGCGTTGCTCAATCAGCCCCAGCATTTT.